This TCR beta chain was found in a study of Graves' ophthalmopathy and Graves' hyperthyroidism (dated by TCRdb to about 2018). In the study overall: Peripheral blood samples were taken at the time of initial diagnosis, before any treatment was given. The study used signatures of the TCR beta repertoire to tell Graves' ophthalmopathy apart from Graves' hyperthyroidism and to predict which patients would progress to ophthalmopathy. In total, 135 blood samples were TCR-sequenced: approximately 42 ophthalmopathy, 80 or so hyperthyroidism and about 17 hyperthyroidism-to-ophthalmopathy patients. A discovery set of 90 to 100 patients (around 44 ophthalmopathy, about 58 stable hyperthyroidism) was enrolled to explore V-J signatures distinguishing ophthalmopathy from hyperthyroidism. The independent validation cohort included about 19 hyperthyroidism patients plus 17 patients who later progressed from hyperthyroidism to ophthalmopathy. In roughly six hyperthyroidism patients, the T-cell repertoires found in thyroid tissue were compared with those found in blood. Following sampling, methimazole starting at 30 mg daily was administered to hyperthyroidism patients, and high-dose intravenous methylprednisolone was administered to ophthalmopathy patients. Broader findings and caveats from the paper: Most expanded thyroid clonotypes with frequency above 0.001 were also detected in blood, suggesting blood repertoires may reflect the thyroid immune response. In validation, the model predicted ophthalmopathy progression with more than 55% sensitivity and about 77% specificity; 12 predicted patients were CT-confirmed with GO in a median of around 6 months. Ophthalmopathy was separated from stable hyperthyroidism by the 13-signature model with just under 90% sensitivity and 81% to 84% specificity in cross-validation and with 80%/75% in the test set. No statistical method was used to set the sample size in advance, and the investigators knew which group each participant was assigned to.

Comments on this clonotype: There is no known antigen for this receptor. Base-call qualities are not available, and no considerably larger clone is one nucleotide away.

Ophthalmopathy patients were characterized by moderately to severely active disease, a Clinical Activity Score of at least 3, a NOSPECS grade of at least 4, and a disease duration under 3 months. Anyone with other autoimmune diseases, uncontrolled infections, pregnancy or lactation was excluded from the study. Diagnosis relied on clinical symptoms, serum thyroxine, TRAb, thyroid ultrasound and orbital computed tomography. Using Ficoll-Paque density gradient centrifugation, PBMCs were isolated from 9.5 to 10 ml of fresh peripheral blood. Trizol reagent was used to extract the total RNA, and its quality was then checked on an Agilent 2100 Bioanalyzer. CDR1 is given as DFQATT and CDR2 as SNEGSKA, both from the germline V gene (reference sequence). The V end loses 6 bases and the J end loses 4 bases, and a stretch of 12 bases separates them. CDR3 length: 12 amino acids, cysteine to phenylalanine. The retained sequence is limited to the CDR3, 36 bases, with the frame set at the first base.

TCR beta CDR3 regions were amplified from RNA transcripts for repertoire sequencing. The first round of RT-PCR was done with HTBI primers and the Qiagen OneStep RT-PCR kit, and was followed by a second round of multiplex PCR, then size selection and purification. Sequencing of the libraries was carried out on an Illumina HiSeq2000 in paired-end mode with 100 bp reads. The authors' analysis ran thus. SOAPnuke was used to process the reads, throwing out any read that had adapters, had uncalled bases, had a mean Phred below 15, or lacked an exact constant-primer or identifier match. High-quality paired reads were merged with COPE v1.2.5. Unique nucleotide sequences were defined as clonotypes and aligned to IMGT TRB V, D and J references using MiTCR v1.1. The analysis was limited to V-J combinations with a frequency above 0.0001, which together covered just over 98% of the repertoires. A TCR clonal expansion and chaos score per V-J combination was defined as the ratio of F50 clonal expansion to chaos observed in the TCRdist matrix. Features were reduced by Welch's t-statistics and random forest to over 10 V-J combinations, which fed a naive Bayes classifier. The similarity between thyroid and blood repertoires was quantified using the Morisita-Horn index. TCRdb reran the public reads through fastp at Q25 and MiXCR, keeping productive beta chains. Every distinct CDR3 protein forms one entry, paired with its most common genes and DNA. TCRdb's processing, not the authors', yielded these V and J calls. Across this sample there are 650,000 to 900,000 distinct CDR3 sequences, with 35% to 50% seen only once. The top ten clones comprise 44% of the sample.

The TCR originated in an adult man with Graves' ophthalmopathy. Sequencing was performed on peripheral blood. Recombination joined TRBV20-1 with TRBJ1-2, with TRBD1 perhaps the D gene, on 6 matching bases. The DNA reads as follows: TGCAGTGCCATGGACAGCGGCTATGGCTACACCTTC. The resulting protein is CSAMDSGYGYTF.